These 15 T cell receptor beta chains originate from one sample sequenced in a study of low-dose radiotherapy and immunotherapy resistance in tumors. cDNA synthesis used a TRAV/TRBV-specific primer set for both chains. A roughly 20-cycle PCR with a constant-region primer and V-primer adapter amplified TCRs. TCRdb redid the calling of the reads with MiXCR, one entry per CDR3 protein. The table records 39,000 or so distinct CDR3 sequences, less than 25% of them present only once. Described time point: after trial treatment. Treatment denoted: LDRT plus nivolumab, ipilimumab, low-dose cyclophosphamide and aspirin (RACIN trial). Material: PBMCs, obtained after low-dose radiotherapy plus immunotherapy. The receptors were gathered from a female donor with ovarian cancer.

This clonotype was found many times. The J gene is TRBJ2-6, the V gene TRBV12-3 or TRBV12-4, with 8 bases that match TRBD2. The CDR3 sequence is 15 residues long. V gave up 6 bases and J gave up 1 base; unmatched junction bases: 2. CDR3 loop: CASRPSGSGANVLTF. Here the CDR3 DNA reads TGTGCCAGCAGACCTAGCGGGTCTGGGGCCAACGTCCTGACTTTC.

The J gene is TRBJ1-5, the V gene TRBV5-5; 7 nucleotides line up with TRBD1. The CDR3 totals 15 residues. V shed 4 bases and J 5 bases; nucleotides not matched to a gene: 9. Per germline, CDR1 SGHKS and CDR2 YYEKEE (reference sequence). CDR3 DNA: TGTGCCAGCAGCCTCCAGGGACAGAGCCATCAGCCCCAGCATTTT. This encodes CASSLQGQSHQPQHF.

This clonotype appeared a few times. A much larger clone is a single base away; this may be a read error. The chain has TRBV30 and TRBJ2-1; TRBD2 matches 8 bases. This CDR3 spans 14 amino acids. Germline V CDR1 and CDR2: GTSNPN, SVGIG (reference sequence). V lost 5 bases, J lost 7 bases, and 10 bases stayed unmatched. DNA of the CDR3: TGTGCCTGGGGGGGGGCGGGGGGCAGGAATGAGCAGTTCTTC. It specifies CAWGGAGGRNEQFF.

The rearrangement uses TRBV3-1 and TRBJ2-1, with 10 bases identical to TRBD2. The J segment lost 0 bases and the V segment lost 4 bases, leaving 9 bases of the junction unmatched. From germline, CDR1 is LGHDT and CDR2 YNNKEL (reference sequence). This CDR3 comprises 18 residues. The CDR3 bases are TGTGCCAGCAGCCGACCCACTAGCGGGGCGAGCTCCTACAATGAGCAGTTCTTC. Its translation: CASSRPTSGASSYNEQFF.

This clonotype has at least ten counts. CDR3 in amino acids: CSARANVVEKLFF. CDR3 sequence (DNA): TGCAGTGCTAGAGCCAACGTCGTTGAAAAACTGTTTTTT. The chain employs TRBV20-1 and TRBJ1-4; no definite D call. In germline, CDR1 is DFQATT, CDR2 SNEGSKA (reference sequence). The V and J ends lost 1 base and 7 bases respectively, with 10 bases between them. The CDR3 has 13 amino acids.

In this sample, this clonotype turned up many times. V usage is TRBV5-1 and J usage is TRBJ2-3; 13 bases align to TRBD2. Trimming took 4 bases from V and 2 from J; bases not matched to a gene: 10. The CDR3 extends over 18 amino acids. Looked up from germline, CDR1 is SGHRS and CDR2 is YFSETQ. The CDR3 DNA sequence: TGCGCCAGCAGCGGGACCGGGGGACTAGCGGGGTTCACAGATACGCAGTATTTT. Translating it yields CASSGTGGLAGFTDTQYF. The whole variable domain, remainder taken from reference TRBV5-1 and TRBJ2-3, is KAGVTQTPRYLIKTRGQQVTLSCSPISGHRSVSWYQQTPGQGLQFLFEYFSETQRNKGNFPGRFSGRQFSNSRSEMNVSTLELGDSALYLCASSGTGGLAGFTDTQYFGPGTRLTVL.

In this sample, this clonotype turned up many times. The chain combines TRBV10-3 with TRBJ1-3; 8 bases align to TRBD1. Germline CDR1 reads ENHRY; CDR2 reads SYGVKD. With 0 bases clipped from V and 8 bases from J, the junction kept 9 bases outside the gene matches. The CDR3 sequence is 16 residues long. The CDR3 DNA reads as TGTGCCATCAGTGAGTCGCGGACAGGGCACAGGGACACCATATATTTT. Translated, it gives CAISESRTGHRDTIYF.

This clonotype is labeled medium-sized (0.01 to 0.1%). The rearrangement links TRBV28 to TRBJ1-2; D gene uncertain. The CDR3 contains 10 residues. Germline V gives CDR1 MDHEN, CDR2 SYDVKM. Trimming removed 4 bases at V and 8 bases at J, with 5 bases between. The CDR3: CASSSAGYTF. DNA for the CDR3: TGTGCCAGCAGTTCAGCCGGCTACACCTTC.

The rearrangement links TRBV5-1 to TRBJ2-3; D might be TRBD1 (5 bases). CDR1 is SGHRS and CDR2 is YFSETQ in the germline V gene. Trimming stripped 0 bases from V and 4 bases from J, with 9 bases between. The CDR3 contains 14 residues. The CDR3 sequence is CASSLGRESDTQYF. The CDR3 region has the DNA TGCGCCAGCAGCTTGGGCAGGGAATCAGATACGCAGTATTTT.

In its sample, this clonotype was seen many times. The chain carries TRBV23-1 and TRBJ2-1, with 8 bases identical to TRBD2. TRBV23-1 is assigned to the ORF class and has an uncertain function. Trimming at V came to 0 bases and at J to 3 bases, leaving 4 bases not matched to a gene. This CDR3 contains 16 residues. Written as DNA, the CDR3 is TGCGCCAGCAGTCAATCGCCTAGCGGGTTCTACAATGAGCAGTTCTTC. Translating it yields CASSQSPSGFYNEQFF.

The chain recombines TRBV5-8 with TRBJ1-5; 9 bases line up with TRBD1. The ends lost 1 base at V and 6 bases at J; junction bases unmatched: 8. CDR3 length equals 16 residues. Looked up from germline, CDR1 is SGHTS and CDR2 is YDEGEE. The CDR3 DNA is TGTGCCAGCAGCTTGACGTTTTGGACAGGGGTTCAGCCCCAGCATTTT. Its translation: CASSLTFWTGVQPQHF.

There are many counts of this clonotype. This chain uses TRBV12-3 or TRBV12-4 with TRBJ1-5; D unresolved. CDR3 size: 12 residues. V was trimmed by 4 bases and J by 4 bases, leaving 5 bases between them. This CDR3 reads CASSSGNQPQHF. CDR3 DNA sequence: TGTGCCAGCAGTTCGGGGAATCAGCCCCAGCATTTT.

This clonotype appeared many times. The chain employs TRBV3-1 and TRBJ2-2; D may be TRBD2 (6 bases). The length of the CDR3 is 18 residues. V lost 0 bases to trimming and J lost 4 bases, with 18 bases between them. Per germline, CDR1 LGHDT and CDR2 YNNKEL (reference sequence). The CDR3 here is CASSQERLGGKGTGELFF. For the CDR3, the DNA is TGTGCCAGCAGCCAAGAGCGTTTGGGGGGAAAGGGCACCGGGGAGCTGTTTTTT.

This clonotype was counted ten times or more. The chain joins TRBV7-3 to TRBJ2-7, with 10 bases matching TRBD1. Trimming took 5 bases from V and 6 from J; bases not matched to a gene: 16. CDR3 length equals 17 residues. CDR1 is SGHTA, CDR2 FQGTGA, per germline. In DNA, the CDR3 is TGTGCCAGCAGCCTGACCCCGACAGGGGGCTCCGGGGGCGAGCAGTACTTC. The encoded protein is CASSLTPTGGSGGEQYF.

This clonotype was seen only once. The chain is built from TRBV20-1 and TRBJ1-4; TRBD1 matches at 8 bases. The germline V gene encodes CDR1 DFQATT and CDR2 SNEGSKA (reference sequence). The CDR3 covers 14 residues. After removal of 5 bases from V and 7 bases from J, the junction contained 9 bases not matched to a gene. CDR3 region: CSAGQGGIGEKLFF. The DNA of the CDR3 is TGCAGTGCTGGACAGGGAGGGATCGGTGAAAAACTGTTTTTT.